The source of this T cell receptor (beta chain) is a study of blood T cell repertoires in COVID-19 (dated by TCRdb to 2020 to 2021). Notes on the research overall: Samples covering the acute and convalescent phases of COVID-19 were provided by collaborators in the United States, Italy and Spain. The material from the prospective study consisted of cDNA or gDNA derived from T cells, B-cell-depleted T cells, or PBMCs. The samples were drawn from two sources: the first 160 participants of the ongoing ImmuneRACE study, and some 1,300 subjects contributed by 6 global collaborators. A freely available public database, intended as a resource for researchers studying the immune response to SARS-CoV-2, is where the repertoires were released. Where available, HLA class I and class II types were taken from metadata supplied by the sample provider and were not determined by assay-based typing. A de-identified subject ID, COVID-19 status, age in years and sex were almost always included in the sample metadata. The dataset comprised deeply sampled blood TCRbeta repertoires from subjects exposed to, actively infected with, or recovered from COVID-19.

TCRbeta CDR3 regions were amplified from genomic DNA using the immunoSEQ Assay, a bias-controlled multiplex PCR. The authors' pipeline ran thus. Nucleated cell counts per sample were estimated from amplification of reference gene primers within the assay. To quantify the absolute abundance of each unique TCRbeta CDR3 rearrangement, sequence reads were collapsed and filtered. For each sample, productive Simpson clonality was calculated as the square root of Simpson's diversity index across productive rearrangements. TCRdb carries this immuneACCESS record with in-frame sequences only. Its versions omit some clonotypes, under half of them owing to an unresolved V gene in the studies checked, with the rest unexplained. V and J calls and clone size are as listed in that table; D and trimming were resolved from the DNA. Within this sample are roughly 180,000 clones, with around 80% of them counted one time only. The ten largest clonotypes hold 10% to 15% of the sample.

Summary of the overall study and its limitations: Clinical and demographic metadata were provided uncurated, with the amount varying by source and participant.

Participants in the prospective study were aged roughly 18 to 100 years, lived in 20 to 30 United States geographic areas, and enrolled through a virtual design. In the prospective study, participants were assigned to cohorts based on the clinical history participants reported in a screening survey and a study questionnaire. Recovered participants in ImmuneRACE Cohort 3 were defined as having two consecutive negative NP/OP PCR tests, clearance from a healthcare professional, or resolution of symptoms. Mobile phlebotomists in the prospective study collected whole blood, serum and a nasopharyngeal or oropharyngeal swab from every participant. Over a roughly 2-month period, participants in the prospective study had the option of providing additional blood draws and questionnaires. Blood samples from the prospective study were shipped frozen or at room temperature prior to DNA extraction. Only a few counts were recorded for this clone. Its antigen is not yet known. Base qualities are not provided; no much larger clone lies one nucleotide away.

The germline ends are 9 bases apart after V is trimmed by 6 bases and J by 0 bases. The germline V gene yields MDHEN for CDR1 and SYDVKM for CDR2. The CDR3, from cysteine to phenylalanine, totals 13 residues. Solely the CDR3 DNA is kept, with 39 bases framed from the first base. This sequence originates from a woman aged 55 to 70 who had recovered from COVID-19. Sequencing input: PBMCs or T cells enriched from blood (not recorded which). Recombination connected TRBV28 to TRBJ2-7; TRBD2 could be the D gene, as 6 bases match. The CDR3 protein is CASSGDFSYEQYF. The nucleotide sequence is given as TGTGCCAGCAGCGGGGACTTCTCCTACGAGCAGTACTTC.